This TCR beta chain was obtained from a study of blood T cell repertoires in COVID-19. At the level of the study: Spain, Italy and the United States supplied samples that represented acute and convalescent COVID-19.

Comments on this clone: The junction does not match germline at one end; this may be a read error.

As handled by the study authors: The authors estimated nucleated cell counts from reference gene primer amplification. Profiled with immunoSEQ multiplex PCR; TCRdb holds only in-frame clones, not every one. From that table come the V and J calls and clone size; the DNA was used to work out D and trimming. Of approximately 94,000 clones listed, roughly 90% are singletons. Sample: peripheral blood. This receptor was identified in a man aged 45 to 65 with active COVID-19.

The CDR3 bases are TGTGCCAGCAGCCTAGCGGGGGCAAGCACAGATACGCAGTATTTT. This codes for CASSLAGASTDTQYF. The V gene is TRBV7-9, the J gene TRBJ2-3; 10 bases line up with TRBD2. The CDR3 loop spans 15 amino acids. The germline gives CDR1 SEHNR, CDR2 FQNEAQ (reference sequence).